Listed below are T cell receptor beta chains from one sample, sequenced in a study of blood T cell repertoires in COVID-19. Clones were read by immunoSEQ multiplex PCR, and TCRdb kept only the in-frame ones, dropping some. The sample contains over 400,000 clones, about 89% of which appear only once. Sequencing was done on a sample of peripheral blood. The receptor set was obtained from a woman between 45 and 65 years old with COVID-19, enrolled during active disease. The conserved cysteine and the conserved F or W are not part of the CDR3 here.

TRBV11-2	ASSLGRGVTDTQY
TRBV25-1	ASSEIFGDTIY
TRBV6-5	ASSYSSRIYGYT
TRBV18	ASSPRESSGLNEQF
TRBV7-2	ASSLAGTGSEKLF
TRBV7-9	ASKSSRGSGGGYT
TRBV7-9	ASSLKAGVLYNEQF
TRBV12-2	ASRSKSDGGIEGDEKLF
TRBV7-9	ASSLGQGAF
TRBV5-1	ASIGVAQF
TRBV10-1	ASRLGQQDTEAF
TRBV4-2	ASSQAGGLAEAF
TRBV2	ASSVKGKGTQY
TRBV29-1	SVGGQANYGYT
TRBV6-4	ASSDGGATDTQY
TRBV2	AIPTGMNTEAF
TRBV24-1	ATSDLGGVEQY
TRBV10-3	AINDDRGAETQY
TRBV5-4	ASSLVSREQF
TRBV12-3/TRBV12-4	ASSTGGWGYT
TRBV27	ASSEQGAYEQY
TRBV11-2	ASSRTATNEKLF
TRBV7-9	ASSLDPDQPQH
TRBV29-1	SVPRGSGELF
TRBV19	ASSRVRQGSEQY
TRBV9	ASSGLGNEKLF
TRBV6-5	ASLDRVNEQF
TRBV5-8	ASSLIRGSNQPQH
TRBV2	ASSEGAGGNQPQH
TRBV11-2	ASSPGTGGNYGYT
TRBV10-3	AISGGVGPYNQPQH
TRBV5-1	ASSPGGRGATYEQY
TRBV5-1	ASSLSPGQNTEAF
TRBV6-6	ASSYAGASRGTQY
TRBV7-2	ASSLTGGFNYYEQY